The source of this T cell receptor beta chain is a study of T-cell reconstitution after alpha-beta-depleted transplantation in children. The study's findings and limits: Several hundred graft clones that had expanded were reportedly the source of alpha-beta T cells about two months after transplant.

Concerning this clonotype: Its specificity is unknown.

Construction of the TCRbeta library involved unique molecular identifiers. TCRdb re-analysed the PCR reads in MiXCR, keeping a single row per CDR3 protein. The sample records around 420,000 distinct CDR3 sequences, 16% being singletons. With V trimmed by 6 bases and J by 5 bases, 9 bases remained unmatched. The germline V gene encodes CDR1 ENHRY and CDR2 SYGVKD. The CDR3 runs to 14 residues. The receptor's source is a boy younger than two who had a stem cell transplant for Wiskott-Aldrich syndrome, so the T cells may come from the graft donor. The specimen was PBMCs, mostly from graft donor cells, collected 360 days after TCRalphabeta/CD19-depleted stem cell transplant. The chain joins TRBV10-3 to TRBJ2-5; 7 nucleotides align to TRBD1. CDR3 residues: CAISLTGMGETQYF. In DNA, the CDR3 is TGTGCCATCAGCTTGACAGGGATGGGGGAGACCCAGTACTTC.